The 9 T cell receptor beta chains reported below all come from one sample, sequenced in a study of CD8 T cells in Susac syndrome. Random hexamers served to reverse transcribe about 0.5 to 1 ug RNA. From the immunoSEQ multiplex PCR reads, TCRdb called clonotypes with MiXCR, one entry per CDR3 protein. The table records about 130,000 distinct CDR3 sequences, approximately 94% of them present only once. Sequencing input: CD4+ T cells from PBMCs. These TCRs come from a human donor with multiple sclerosis.

The chain uses TRBV20-1 and TRBJ1-1, with 7 bases fitting TRBD1. Per the germline V gene, CDR1 is DFQATT and CDR2 is SNEGSKA (reference sequence). Trimming removed 6 bases from V and 6 bases from J; junction bases left unmatched: 4. The CDR3 totals 11 residues. The CDR3 DNA reads as TGCAGTGCCACCAGGGGGGCTGAAGCTTTCTTT. It is translated as CSATRGAEAFF.

J is TRBJ1-1 and V is TRBV20-1; 7 bases map to TRBD1. Germline V gene sequence: CDR1 DFQATT, CDR2 SNEGSKA (reference sequence). V trimming: 0 bases; J trimming: 6 bases; junction bases outside the gene matches: 4. The CDR3 is made up of 13 amino acids. The DNA for the CDR3 is TGCAGTGCTAGAGATCCGGGACAGCCTGAAGCTTTCTTT. This translates into CSARDPGQPEAFF.

The V and J genes are TRBV24-1 and TRBJ2-7; 9 positions match TRBD1. V was pared by 7 bases and J by 5 bases, with 17 bases of the junction left unmatched. Germline V lookup: CDR1 KGHDR, CDR2 SFDVKD. This CDR3 is 17 amino acids long. This CDR3 reads CATSPGTGTGFGDEQYF. The CDR3 nucleotides are TGTGCCACCAGCCCCGGGACAGGGACCGGGTTCGGAGACGAGCAGTACTTC.

This clonotype was found once. CDR3 nucleotide sequence: TGCGCCAGCAGCTTCCGGGCCGGGACTACGTTCCACGAGACCCAGTACTTC. Translating gives CASSFRAGTTFHETQYF. This chain uses TRBV5-1 with TRBJ2-5, with TRBD2 identical over 7 bases. The CDR3 contains 17 residues. The V segment lost 2 bases and the J segment 5 bases; nucleotides outside the gene matches: 15. CDR1 is SGHRS, CDR2 YFSETQ, per germline.

The rearrangement joins TRBV6-2 or TRBV6-3 to TRBJ1-2; perhaps TRBD1 as D (6 bases). The CDR3 loop spans 13 amino acids. CDR1 is MNHEY, CDR2 SVGEGT, per germline. Between the trimmed V and J ends, which lost 5 bases and 4 bases, there was a span of 11 bases. CDR3 in DNA: TGTGCCAGCAGTATGGACAGATTCTATGGCTACACCTTC. Protein sequence: CASSMDRFYGYTF.

Only one count was recorded for this clonotype. This rearrangement joins TRBV20-1 to TRBJ2-5, with TRBD2 as a possible D gene (6 bases). Trimming stripped 6 bases from V and 2 bases from J, with 13 bases between. CDR3 length: 13 amino acids. Germline V gene lookup returns CDR1 DFQATT and CDR2 SNEGSKA (reference sequence). This CDR3 reads CSAPRAGQETQYF. DNA for the CDR3: TGCAGTGCCCCAAGGGCGGGACAAGAGACCCAGTACTTC.

The J gene is TRBJ1-2, the V gene TRBV29-1, with a possible D match to TRBD1 (6 bases). Deletions cut 4 bases from V and 8 bases from J, with 11 bases between. Germline-derived CDR1 and CDR2 are SQVTM and ANQGSEA. CDR3 length: 11 residues. Here the CDR3 DNA reads TGCAGCGTTGGAGGGACATCCGGCTACACCTTC. Its translation: CSVGGTSGYTF.

The chain links TRBV4-3 to TRBJ2-7; TRBD2 matches 7 bases. This CDR3 comprises 16 residues. CDR1 is LGHNA and CDR2 is YSLEER in the germline V gene. The J segment lost 2 bases and the V segment lost 0 bases, leaving 7 bases of the junction unmatched. The CDR3 sequence is CASSQDYGGTTYEQYF. As DNA, the CDR3 is TGCGCCAGCAGCCAAGATTACGGAGGGACTACCTACGAGCAGTACTTC.

This clonotype has just one count. This rearrangement joins TRBV30 to TRBJ1-2; D gene uncertain. Trimming cost V 0 bases and J 8 bases, with 13 bases left between them. Germline V gene lookup returns CDR1 GTSNPN and CDR2 SVGIG (reference sequence). This CDR3 is 13 amino acids long. The CDR3 is CAWSVMGYRGYTF. CDR3 nucleotide sequence: TGTGCCTGGAGTGTAATGGGATATCGAGGCTACACCTTC.